This entry is about one T cell receptor beta chain. The antigen is not known. The data stem from a study of blood T cells in healthy people across ages. Study-wide results and caveats: Estimates based on one million T cells were treated as lower bounds.

CDR1 is SGHRS, CDR2 YFSETQ, per germline. The V end lost 4 bases, the J end lost 6 bases, and 8 bases lay between the germline ends. This CDR3 is 11 amino acids long. The second PCR ran about 6 to 11 cycles with a sample-barcoded 5' primer and J-beta primers. TCRdb recomputed calls from the 5' RACE reads with MiXCR, one row per CDR3 protein. The repertoire consists of 1.5 million or so distinct CDR3 sequences, with about 43% occurring once and the leading ten covering roughly 8.2%. Material: blood. This TCR was sampled from a woman between 18 and 30 years old in good health. The chain is built from TRBV5-1 and TRBJ2-7; no definite D call. The CDR3 protein is CASSVHGEQYF. The CDR3 region has the DNA TGCGCCAGCAGCGTCCACGGCGAGCAGTACTTC.